This entry lists 22 T cell receptor beta chains sequenced from one sample in a study of blood T cell repertoires in COVID-19. Sequencing used immunoSEQ multiplex PCR; TCRdb keeps in-frame clones, though not all of them. The sample lists 310,000 or so clones, 80% to 90% seen once, with more than 9% in the top ten. The specimen was PBMCs or T cells enriched from blood (not recorded which). The origin of the receptors is a woman aged 18-35 years who had recovered from COVID-19.

CDR3 residues: CASSTVPQGPPYYEQYF. The CDR3 DNA follows: TGTGCCAGCAGCACCGTACCACAGGGTCCCCCTTATTACGAGCAGTACTTC. The rearrangement uses TRBV13 and TRBJ2-7, with a possible D match to TRBD1 (6 bases). The CDR3 length is 17 residues. Per the germline V gene, CDR1 is PRHDT and CDR2 is FYEKMQ (reference sequence). Trimming took off 5 bases at V and 4 bases at J, with 24 bases between the two ends.

The J gene is TRBJ2-1, the V gene TRBV2; TRBD1 matches at 9 bases. In germline, CDR1 is SNHLY, CDR2 FYNNEI. J gave up 2 bases and V 2 bases, and 4 bases lay outside the gene matches. The CDR3 loop spans 16 amino acids. Here the CDR3 DNA reads TGTGCCAGCAGTGAAAGCGGGACAGGGACCTACAATGAGCAGTTCTTC. This translates into CASSESGTGTYNEQFF.

Details on this clone: Its ends do not fully match the called genes, so a read error is possible. The chain uses TRBV20-1 and TRBJ1-2, with D possibly matching TRBD1 (6 bases). The CDR3 sequence is 11 residues long. CDR1 is DFQATT, CDR2 SNEGSKA, per germline (reference sequence). As DNA, the CDR3 is TGCAGTGCTAGATTAGGTGGACAGACTAACTTC. This encodes CSARLGGQTNF.

The V gene is TRBV19, the J gene TRBJ2-5; TRBD2 is a possible D gene (6 bases). Germline lookup yields CDR1 LNHDA and CDR2 SQIVND (reference sequence). Trimming stripped 5 bases from V and 0 bases from J, with 10 bases between. The CDR3 is 14 amino acids. CDR3 DNA: TGTGCCAGTAGTCTTGAGCGGGACCAAGAGACCCAGTACTTC. It encodes CASSLERDQETQYF.

The chain links TRBV25-1 to TRBJ2-5, with TRBD2 identical over 9 bases. Germline V gene sequence: CDR1 MGHDK, CDR2 SYGVNS. The CDR3 is 15 amino acids. J lost 9 bases, V lost 5 bases, and 13 bases had no gene match. CDR3 region: CASSKPGLAGGAQYF. The CDR3 bases are TGTGCCAGCAGTAAACCGGGACTAGCAGGAGGGGCCCAGTACTTC.

The chain links TRBV14 to TRBJ1-1, with D unresolved. CDR3 length: 14 residues. The V gene's germline CDR1 is SGHDN and CDR2 FVKESK. V shed 5 bases and J shed 0 bases, with 10 bases lying between them. The CDR3 loop is CASSSLGLNTEAFF. As DNA, the CDR3 is TGTGCCAGCAGCTCCCTGGGCCTGAACACTGAAGCTTTCTTT.

In its sample, this clone was seen once. The rearrangement links TRBV28 to TRBJ1-4; D remains unclear. Trimming left V 9 bases short and J 7 bases short, with 12 bases between. The CDR3 runs 12 residues. Germline loops: CDR1 MDHEN, CDR2 SYDVKM. CDR3 DNA sequence: TGTGCCAGGACCCCTGAGCGTGAAAAACTGTTTTTT. Translation: CARTPEREKLFF.

The chain joins TRBV20-1 to TRBJ2-7; the match to TRBD2 covers 9 bases. V shed 3 bases and J 5 bases; nucleotides not matched to a gene: 5. Germline V CDR1 and CDR2: DFQATT, SNEGSKA (reference sequence). The CDR3 totals 13 residues. The CDR3, as DNA: TGCAGTGCTAGTGGCGGGGGGGCTGACGAGCAGTACTTC. Its protein product is CSASGGGADEQYF.

This chain connects TRBV9 to TRBJ2-1; 10 bases match TRBD1. After removal of 3 bases from V and 2 bases from J, the junction contained 17 bases not matched to a gene. The CDR3 sequence is 20 residues long. Per germline, CDR1 SGDLS and CDR2 YYNGEE. The CDR3 protein is CASSETGGSYYAPTYNEQFF. The DNA for the CDR3 is TGTGCCAGCAGCGAGACAGGGGGCAGTTACTACGCCCCTACCTACAATGAGCAGTTCTTC.

V usage is TRBV2 and J usage is TRBJ1-6; 9 bases are a match to TRBD1. The V gene's germline CDR1 is SNHLY and CDR2 FYNNEI. With 8 bases clipped from V and 8 bases from J, the junction kept 1 base outside the gene matches. The CDR3 runs 12 residues. In DNA form, the CDR3 reads TGTGCCAGCGGACAGGGGTATTCACCCCTCCACTTT. Protein: CASGQGYSPLHF. The full variable domain, its missing parts supplied by reference TRBV2 and TRBJ1-6, is EPEVTQTPSHQVTQMGQEVILRCVPISNHLYFYWYRQILGQKVEFLVSFYNNEISEKSEIFDDQFSVERPDGSNFTLKIRSTKLEDSAMYFCASGQGYSPLHFGNGTRLTVT.

This clone was seen a single time. The rearrangement links TRBV7-8 to TRBJ1-1; TRBD1 is a possible D gene (6 bases). The CDR3 has 17 amino acids. CDR1 and CDR2 (germline): SGHVS, FQNEAQ. V lost 2 bases, J lost 4 bases, and 20 bases lay in between. The CDR3 is CASSLRQALGGGTEAFF. Here the CDR3 DNA reads TGTGCCAGCAGCTTACGACAGGCCCTAGGGGGGGGCACTGAAGCTTTCTTT.

The V gene is TRBV18, the J gene TRBJ1-2, with TRBD1 identical over 9 bases. CDR3 length equals 15 residues. CDR1 and CDR2 from the germline V gene are KGHSH and LQKENI. The V and J ends lost 0 bases and 7 bases, in that order; junction bases with no gene match: 6. The CDR3: CASSPPGQGFFGYTF. CDR3 sequence (DNA): TGTGCCAGCTCACCACCGGGACAGGGTTTTTTTGGCTACACCTTC.

The chain combines TRBV5-1 with TRBJ1-6; no firm D call. CDR3 size: 15 residues. CDR1 SGHRS and CDR2 YFSETQ come from the germline V gene. The V gene lost 2 bases and the J gene lost 4 bases, with 10 bases spanning the gap. The CDR3 is CASSFDQVYNSPLHF. The CDR3 coding sequence is TGCGCCAGCAGCTTCGACCAGGTTTATAATTCACCCCTCCACTTT.

The chain carries TRBV18 and TRBJ2-5; D is unclear. The CDR3 loop spans 13 amino acids. Germline V gives CDR1 KGHSH, CDR2 LQKENI. Trimming removed 3 bases from V and 0 bases from J, with 5 bases in between. The CDR3 nucleotides are TGTGCCAGCTCACCGGGCCACCAAGAGACCCAGTACTTC. This sequence encodes CASSPGHQETQYF.

The rearrangement joins TRBV7-3 to TRBJ1-2, with 8 nucleotides matching TRBD1. J gave up 4 bases and V 5 bases, and 9 bases lay outside the gene matches. Germline V lookup: CDR1 SGHTA, CDR2 FQGTGA. The CDR3 loop spans 15 amino acids. CDR3 DNA: TGTGCCAGCAGCCTTGGGACAGGTGGTACCTATGGCTACACCTTC. Residues: CASSLGTGGTYGYTF.

V usage is TRBV10-3 and J usage is TRBJ1-5; TRBD1 matches at 9 bases. The trim removed 6 bases at V and 3 bases at J, leaving 3 bases unmatched. The V gene's germline CDR1 is ENHRY and CDR2 SYGVKD. This CDR3 comprises 14 residues. The CDR3 reads CAIRDRGVNQPQHF. CDR3 DNA: TGTGCCATCAGGGACAGGGGTGTCAATCAGCCCCAGCATTTT.

The table lists this clone with a few counts. V usage is TRBV7-9 and J usage is TRBJ1-4, with 8 nucleotides matching TRBD1. V was clipped by 5 bases and J by 8 bases; unmatched bases: 16. The length of the CDR3 is 17 residues. In germline, CDR1 is SEHNR, CDR2 FQNEAQ (reference sequence). CDR3 coding DNA: TGTGCCAGCAGCCAGGATGGGACAGGACCTATCGGGGAAAAACTGTTTTTT. This codes for CASSQDGTGPIGEKLFF.

The V call is TRBV7-6, the J call TRBJ2-2; no firm D call. V lost 1 base to trimming and J lost 6 bases, with 9 bases between them. The CDR3 totals 14 residues. Looked up from germline, CDR1 is SGHVS and CDR2 is FNYEAQ. CDR3 loop: CASSLVEFAGELFF. In DNA form, the CDR3 reads TGTGCCAGCAGCTTAGTCGAGTTCGCCGGGGAGCTGTTTTTT.

This rearrangement joins TRBV2 to TRBJ1-5; the D gene is possibly TRBD1 (5 bases). CDR3 size: 13 residues. The germline V gene has CDR1 SNHLY and CDR2 FYNNEI. Trimming cost V 4 bases and J 6 bases, with 10 bases left between them. The CDR3 DNA sequence: TGTGCCAGCAGTGCAGGGAGGAGTCAGCCCCAGCATTTT. Protein sequence: CASSAGRSQPQHF.

The rearrangement joins TRBV7-9 to TRBJ2-7; no definite D call. Per the germline V gene, CDR1 is SEHNR and CDR2 is FQNEAQ (reference sequence). V dropped 4 bases and J dropped 3 bases, with 4 bases sitting between them. The CDR3 is 11 residues long. The CDR3 DNA follows: TGTGCCAGCAGCTACAACTACGAGCAGTACTTC. Its protein is CASSYNYEQYF.

This chain uses TRBV2 with TRBJ2-7, with a tentative D call TRBD2 (5 bases). Trimming stripped 3 bases from V and 5 bases from J, with 14 bases between. CDR3 size: 14 residues. Germline loops: CDR1 SNHLY, CDR2 FYNNEI. In DNA, the CDR3 is TGTGCCAGCAGTGACTTGGGAACGGGGAACGAGCAGTACTTC. Amino acid sequence: CASSDLGTGNEQYF.

This chain joins TRBV5-4 and TRBJ1-3; D not certain. V lost 0 bases and J 3 bases, leaving 13 bases between the germline ends. CDR1 is SGHNT, CDR2 YYREEE, per germline (reference sequence). CDR3 length: 16 residues. The CDR3 loop is CASSLGRSYSGNTIYF. DNA for the CDR3: TGTGCCAGCAGCTTGGGGAGAAGTTATAGTGGAAACACCATATATTTT.